Listed below are T cell receptor beta chains from one sample, sequenced in a study of T cells in Graves' hyperthyroidism and ophthalmopathy. TCRdb independently ran MiXCR on the multiplex PCR reads; one entry per CDR3 protein. The sample shows under 550,000 distinct CDR3 sequences, 15% to 20% of them seen only once. Sequenced sample: blood. The source of these receptors is a man aged 40-50 years with Graves' ophthalmopathy. Both conserved end residues are trimmed from each CDR3. The order of the fields is V gene, J gene, clone size, CDR3 protein. Expanded clones get a size class; other rows say once, few or many, or leave the size out.

>TRBV6-1|TRBJ2-3|many
ASSPTGGRSTDTQY
>TRBV5-8|TRBJ2-2|.
ASSLYAGELF
>TRBV13|TRBJ2-5|few
ASSPEGGTYQETQY
>TRBV19|TRBJ2-1|.
ASTGRAAPNEQF
>TRBV11-2|TRBJ1-2|.
ASRGTVKTEPLSRYT
>TRBV6-1|TRBJ1-2|few
ASSKGFSNYGYT
>TRBV7-9|TRBJ2-1|.
ASSLELPEQF
>TRBV7-3|TRBJ2-3|many
ASSPTTDGTSTDTQY
>TRBV3-1|TRBJ2-2|many
ASSQIFTGELF
>TRBV10-3|TRBJ2-2|.
AISVGQSTNTGELF
>TRBV6-5|TRBJ1-2|.
ASSLQGATDYGYT
>TRBV18|TRBJ1-1|.
ASSPPRRPGSSGTEAF
>TRBV5-8|TRBJ2-7|.
ASSPMPGRGIEQY
>TRBV4-1|TRBJ1-5|.
ASSQEGQSSNQPQH
>TRBV5-1|TRBJ2-1|few
ATNSGNPYNEQF
>TRBV5-1|TRBJ2-3|.
ASSLDSRSTDTQY
>TRBV20-1|TRBJ2-1|.
SARDRTSGDYNEQF
>TRBV28|TRBJ2-1|many
ASSFGRSEQF
>TRBV15|TRBJ1-4|once
ATSRDLNEKLF
>TRBV5-1|TRBJ2-1|few
ASSAEAAYNEQF
>TRBV27|TRBJ2-7|many
ASRAQGAPGSGRAAHEQY
>TRBV28|TRBJ2-1|many
ASSPLGLDHYNEQF
>TRBV3-1|TRBJ1-4|.
ASSQYREKLF
>TRBV6-1|TRBJ2-1|.
ASSGEDSLGNEQF
>TRBV15|TRBJ1-5|few
ATSRAERTGNQPQH
>TRBV30|TRBJ2-7|few
AWGPGPPGYEQY
>TRBV11-2|TRBJ1-5|.
AGSLGGRNQPQH
>TRBV11-1|TRBJ1-2|once
ASSFVISRSQSNYGYT
>TRBV28|TRBJ1-1|many
ASSLPGTGGTEAF
>TRBV9|TRBJ1-2|.
ASSGREGGFGYGYT
>TRBV5-8|TRBJ1-6|few
ASSPTTVYNSPLH
>TRBV5-4|TRBJ2-3|.
ASRRSQRGSDTQY
>TRBV20-1|TRBJ2-5|few
SASGLAGSETQY
>TRBV4-1|TRBJ2-1|few
ASSHAGGGVNEQF
>TRBV4-1|TRBJ1-1|.
ASSPPTSEAF
>TRBV7-9|TRBJ2-7|.
ASSSNRPEQY
>TRBV10-3|TRBJ1-2|few
AISDMGPTSISYT
>TRBV27|TRBJ2-7|.
ASRDASSYEQY
>TRBV6-5|TRBJ1-2|many
ASSSSTGNYGYT
>TRBV2|TRBJ1-5|.
ASQIRDRGNQPQH
>TRBV19|TRBJ2-2|.
ASSRASGGQNTGELF
>TRBV6-2/TRBV6-3|TRBJ2-1|few
ASGELTGQGSNEQF
>TRBV18|TRBJ2-7|many
ASSPIQTSYEQY